This T cell receptor (beta chain) was captured by sequencing in a study of blood T cell repertoires in COVID-19. At the level of the study: Samples representing acute and convalescent COVID-19 were sourced from the United States, Italy and Spain. Sources were T cells, B-cell-depleted T cells, or PBMCs; the material itself was cDNA or gDNA.

This CDR3 comprises 16 residues. CDR1 and CDR2 from the germline V gene are GTSNPN and SVGIG (reference sequence). V was pared by 0 bases and J by 4 bases, with 18 bases between. Original methodology: Nucleated cell number was recorded as an estimate derived from reference gene primer amplification. The data were produced by immunoSEQ multiplex PCR, yet TCRdb's version contains in-frame clones alone and is incomplete. V, J and clone size reflect that table, while D and trimming were determined from the DNA. Seen here are 50,000 to 60,000 clones, about nine tenths observed once, and the top ten hold 3% to 4.5%.

The chain combines TRBV30 with TRBJ2-5; tentative D call: TRBD2 (6 bases). The sequenced sample consisted of peripheral blood. The sequence was obtained from a man aged 35 to 55 with COVID-19, enrolled during active disease. This CDR3 is CAWSVFTPGGRETQYF. Here the CDR3 DNA reads TGTGCCTGGAGTGTCTTTACCCCCGGGGGACGAGAGACCCAGTACTTC. Using reference TRBV30 and TRBJ2-5 for the parts outside the CDR3, the full variable domain is SQTIHQWPATLVQPVGSPLSLECTVEGTSNPNLYWYRQAAGRGLQLLFYSVGIGQISSEVPQNLSASRPQDRQFILSSKKLLLSDSGFYLCAWSVFTPGGRETQYFGPGTRLLVL.